The clone carrying this TCR beta chain was detected only a few times. Its specificity is unknown. This sample is drawn from a study of PD-1 blockade in classical Hodgkin lymphoma. Time point in this sample: cycle 4 day 1 (C4D1), after around six weeks of nivolumab. The patients all showed relapse after autologous stem cell transplantation, while their brentuximab vedotin exposure varied. The data were produced by immunoSEQ multiplex PCR, yet TCRdb's version contains in-frame clones alone and is incomplete. Of approximately 7,000 clones listed, approximately 80% are singletons. The study, taken as a whole, reports: Similar baseline diversity was found in complete responders and newly diagnosed patients. CD4+ TCR diversity rose significantly by C4D1, and CD8+ TCR diversity did not. Repertoire difference causes, possibly disease activity or prior therapy, remain undefined. Newly diagnosed patients were reported to start with lower TCR diversity than healthy donors.

Germline V gives CDR1 SGHDT, CDR2 YYEEEE. The CDR3 runs 16 residues. The V segment lost 4 bases and the J segment 0 bases; nucleotides outside the gene matches: 9. Sequenced material: peripheral blood mononuclear cells (PBMCs), taken before the fourth cycle of nivolumab. The chain links TRBV5-6 to TRBJ1-2, with TRBD1 matching over 7 bases. The sequence derives from a human donor with classical Hodgkin lymphoma. CDR3: CASSTIGQGANYGYTF. CDR3 nucleotide sequence: TGTGCCAGCAGCACCATCGGCCAGGGGGCTAACTATGGCTACACCTTC.